One sample yielded the 5 T cell receptor beta chains listed below, sequenced in a study of glioma-infiltrating T cells. Using RNA template, CDR3s of TCR alpha and beta were amplified with iRepertoire arm-PCR. TCRdb ran MiXCR on the multiplex PCR reads and lists one entry per CDR3 protein. The sample has fewer than 500,000 distinct CDR3 sequences; more than 35% are singletons. The source material was glioma tissue, nonneoplastic brain tissue, or PBMCs (not recorded which). Receptors originate from a human donor with low-grade glioma or glioblastoma, undergoing nonglioma brain surgery, or in good health (not recorded which).

This clonotype was found once. The chain uses TRBV6-6 and TRBJ1-2; D is perhaps TRBD1 (5 bases). This CDR3 contains 15 residues. Deletions cut 10 bases from V and 4 bases from J, with 22 bases between. Germline CDR1 reads MNHNY; CDR2 reads SVGAGI (reference sequence). CDR3: CAIRRAGTTLYGYTF. DNA for the CDR3: TGTGCCATCAGGCGGGCAGGGACCACCCTCTATGGCTACACCTTC.

The J gene is TRBJ2-1, the V gene TRBV7-9; the D is unclear. The germline V gene has CDR1 SEHNR and CDR2 FQNEAQ (reference sequence). The V end lost 5 bases, the J end lost 11 bases, and 13 bases lay between the germline ends. The CDR3 loop spans 12 amino acids. The DNA for the CDR3 is TGTGCCAGCAGCCTTGTAGCTCAGCAGCAGTTCTTC. This codes for CASSLVAQQQFF.

V and J are TRBV5-1 and TRBJ2-1; unclear D gene. This CDR3 has 12 residues. Germline V lookup: CDR1 SGHRS, CDR2 YFSETQ. Trimming pared 0 bases from V and 9 bases from J, leaving 7 bases between. The CDR3, as DNA: TGCGCCAGCAGCTTGGATCTTGGTGAGCAGTTCTTC. Translation: CASSLDLGEQFF.

This CDR3 reads CASSYGGGSGEETQYF. CDR3 bases: TGTGCCAGCAGTTACGGAGGGGGTAGTGGGGAAGAGACCCAGTACTTC. The chain employs TRBV6-2 or TRBV6-3 and TRBJ2-5; perhaps D is TRBD1 or TRBD2 (6 bases each). CDR3 length: 16 residues. V gave up 2 bases and J gave up 3 bases, with 16 bases separating them. Germline V CDR1 and CDR2: MNHEY, SVGEGT.

In this sample, this clonotype turned up many times. The rearrangement joins TRBV27 to TRBJ2-5, with D possibly matching TRBD1 (6 bases). Trimming stripped 3 bases from V and 1 base from J, with 12 bases between. Germline V gene sequence: CDR1 MNHEY, CDR2 SMNVEV (reference sequence). This CDR3 is built from 15 residues. The CDR3: CASSFAGEFQETQYF. CDR3 sequence (DNA): TGTGCCAGCAGTTTCGCAGGGGAATTCCAAGAGACCCAGTACTTC.